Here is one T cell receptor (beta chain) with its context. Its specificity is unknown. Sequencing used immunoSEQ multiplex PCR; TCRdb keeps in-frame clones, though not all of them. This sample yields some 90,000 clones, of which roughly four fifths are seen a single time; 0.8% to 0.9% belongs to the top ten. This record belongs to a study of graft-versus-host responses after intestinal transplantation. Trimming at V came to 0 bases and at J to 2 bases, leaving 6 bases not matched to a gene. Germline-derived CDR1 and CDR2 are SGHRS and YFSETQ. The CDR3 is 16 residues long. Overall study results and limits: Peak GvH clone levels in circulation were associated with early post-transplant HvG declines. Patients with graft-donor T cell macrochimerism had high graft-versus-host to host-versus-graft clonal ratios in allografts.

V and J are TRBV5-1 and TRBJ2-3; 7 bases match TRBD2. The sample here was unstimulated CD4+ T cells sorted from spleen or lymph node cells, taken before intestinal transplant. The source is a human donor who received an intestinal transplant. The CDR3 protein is CASSLDGGGLTDTQYF. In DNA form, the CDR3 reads TGCGCCAGCAGCTTGGATGGCGGGGGACTCACAGATACGCAGTATTTT. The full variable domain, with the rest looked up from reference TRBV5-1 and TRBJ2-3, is KAGVTQTPRYLIKTRGQQVTLSCSPISGHRSVSWYQQTPGQGLQFLFEYFSETQRNKGNFPGRFSGRQFSNSRSEMNVSTLELGDSALYLCASSLDGGGLTDTQYFGPGTRLTVL.